This T cell receptor beta chain was sequenced in a study of T cells after posttransplantation cyclophosphamide. As concerns this clone: Its cognate antigen is unknown.

Points from the study as a whole: Later blood repertoires were often dominated by clones from the donor CD8+ memory compartment. Tissue-infiltrating T cells from skin or gut overlapped little with blood T cells.

Germline V gene sequence: CDR1 SGHTA, CDR2 FQGNSA. V was pared by 2 bases and J by 2 bases, with 3 bases of the junction left unmatched. This CDR3 is 16 amino acids long. Only in-frame clones appear in the TCRdb table, and some are missing; sequencing was by immunoSEQ multiplex PCR. The sample includes approximately 50,000 clones, approximately 94% of them seen just once. The rearrangement uses TRBV7-2 and TRBJ2-3, with 11 bases lining up with TRBD2. Source material: PBMCs. The source is a young woman in good health and a related stem cell transplant donor. CDR3 bases: TGTGCCAGCAGCTTACTAGCGGGGGGCTACACAGATACGCAGTATTTT. The encoded protein is CASSLLAGGYTDTQYF.